The 2 T cell receptor beta chains listed next were all sequenced from one sample in a study of blood T cell repertoires in COVID-19. Repertoires were generated with immunoSEQ multiplex PCR, while TCRdb's copy carries only in-frame clones and drops some. The table records 220,000 or so clones, approximately 90% of them present only once. Sequenced material: PBMCs or T cells enriched from blood (not recorded which). The receptor source for this set is a man in his forties or fifties who had been exposed to COVID-19.

This clone came up once. The gene calls are TRBV19 and TRBJ1-1, with D tentatively TRBD1 (5 bases). Germline V gene data show CDR1 as LNHDA and CDR2 as SQIVND (reference sequence). The V end was cut by 3 bases, the J end by 4 bases, with 12 bases between. The CDR3 covers 14 residues. The chain's CDR3 is CASSMSGWVTEAFF. CDR3 nucleotides: TGTGCCAGTAGTATGTCAGGGTGGGTCACTGAAGCTTTCTTT.

The rearrangement uses TRBV11-3 and TRBJ1-2; 7 bases line up with TRBD1. With V trimmed by 0 bases and J by 5 bases, 9 bases remained unmatched. Germline-derived CDR1 and CDR2 are SGHNT and YENEEA. The length of the CDR3 is 16 residues. CDR3 sequence (DNA): TGTGCCAGCAGCTTAGAACATTCAGGGGGTTATTATGGCTACACCTTC. Its translation: CASSLEHSGGYYGYTF.